What follows are 3 T cell receptor beta chains derived from one specimen sequenced in a study of blood T cell repertoires in COVID-19. Libraries were prepared by immunoSEQ multiplex PCR; TCRdb keeps only in-frame clonotypes and omits some of them. Of over 120,000 clones listed, around nine tenths were seen once; the top ten hold just under 3%. Source material: peripheral blood. The receptors come from a man aged 60 to 75 with active or convalescent COVID-19.

This chain links TRBV9 with TRBJ2-5, with no clear D. Germline assignment: CDR1 SGDLS and CDR2 YYNGEE. The V end was cut by 1 base, the J end by 4 bases, with 14 bases between. The CDR3 totals 15 residues. Written as DNA, the CDR3 is TGTGCCAGCAGCGTATCCCCGCGGAGAGCAGAGACCCAGTACTTC. Protein: CASSVSPRRAETQYF.

This clone is a singleton in its sample. The junction differs from germline at one of its ends, possibly a read error. The gene calls are TRBV5-1 and TRBJ2-5; possible D gene TRBD1, 5 bases. The CDR3 loop spans 17 amino acids. The V gene's germline CDR1 is SGHRS and CDR2 YFSETQ. CDR3 residues: CTSNTQPTGRFQETQYF. The CDR3 coding sequence is TGCACCAGCAACACCCAACCTACAGGTCGTTTTCAAGAGACCCAGTACTTC.

The rearrangement links TRBV6-2 or TRBV6-3 to TRBJ1-5; D ambiguous. V was cut by 2 bases and J by 7 bases, with 9 bases left in between. This CDR3 has 13 amino acids. CDR1 is MNHEY, CDR2 SVGEGT, per germline. The CDR3 nucleotides read TGTGCCAGCAGTTACCAGATTTACCAGCCCCAGCATTTT. This codes for CASSYQIYQPQHF.